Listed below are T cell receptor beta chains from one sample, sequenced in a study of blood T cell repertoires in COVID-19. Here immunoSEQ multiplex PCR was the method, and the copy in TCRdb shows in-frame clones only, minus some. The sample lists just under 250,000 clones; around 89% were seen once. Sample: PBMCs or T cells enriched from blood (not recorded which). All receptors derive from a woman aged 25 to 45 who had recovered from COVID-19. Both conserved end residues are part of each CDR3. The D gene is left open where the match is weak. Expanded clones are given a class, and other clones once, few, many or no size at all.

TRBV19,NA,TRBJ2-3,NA,TGTGCCAGTAGTATAGTCTTTCCCAAGGCCGGGGAGAGCACAGATACGCAGTATTTT,CASSIVFPKAGESTDTQYF
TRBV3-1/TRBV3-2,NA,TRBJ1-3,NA,TGTGCCAGCAGCCTTGAGGTCGGCCGAAACACCATATATTTT,CASSLEVGRNTIYF
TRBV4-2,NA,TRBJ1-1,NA,TGTGCCAGCAGCCAAGGATTAGGGCCGGGGAGGGAAGCTTTCTTT,CASSQGLGPGREAFF
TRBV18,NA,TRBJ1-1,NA,TGTGCCAGCTCACCGGGAGGGATGAACACTGAAGCTTTCTTT,CASSPGGMNTEAFF
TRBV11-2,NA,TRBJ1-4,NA,TGTGCCAGCAGCTTAGAAATCGTTAATGAAAAACTGTTTTTT,CASSLEIVNEKLFF
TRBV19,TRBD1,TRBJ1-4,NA,TGTGCCAGTAGTATCGGGACAGCAAATGAAAAACTGTTTTTT,CASSIGTANEKLFF
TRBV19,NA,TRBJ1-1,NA,TGTGCCAGTAGTATCCCCGGGAGAGGTGTCACTGAAGCTTTCTTT,CASSIPGRGVTEAFF
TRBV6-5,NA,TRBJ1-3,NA,TGTGCCACTTCACGTGGGGGGGATGGAAACACCATATATTTT,CATSRGGDGNTIYF
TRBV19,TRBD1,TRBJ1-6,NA,TGTGCCAGTAAATCAGCTCGTGGACAGGGGGGATATTCACCCCTCCACTTT,CASKSARGQGGYSPLHF
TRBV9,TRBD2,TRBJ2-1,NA,TGTGCCAGCAGCGTCCGAAGCGGGAGTTATTTCGGAGATGAGCAGTTCTTC,CASSVRSGSYFGDEQFF
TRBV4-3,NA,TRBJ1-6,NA,TGCGCCAGCAGCCCCGACAGGACAAATTCACCCCTCCACTTT,CASSPDRTNSPLHF
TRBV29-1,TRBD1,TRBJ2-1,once,TGCAGCGTCTTGACAGGGACCTCCTACAATGAGCAGTTCTTC,CSVLTGTSYNEQFF
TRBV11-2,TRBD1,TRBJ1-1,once,TGTGCCAGCAGCTTAGGACAGGGACTTACTGAAGCTTTCTTT,CASSLGQGLTEAFF
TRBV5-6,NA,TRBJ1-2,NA,TGTGCCAGCAGCGCCGATGCGGGGATGAGCTATGGCTACACCTTC,CASSADAGMSYGYTF
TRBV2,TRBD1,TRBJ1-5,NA,TGTGCCAGTAACCGGGACAGGGGTCTACAGCAGCCCCAGCATTTT,CASNRDRGLQQPQHF
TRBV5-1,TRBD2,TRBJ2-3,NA,TGCGCCAGCAGCTCCAAAGCGGGGACTTACACAGATACGCAGTATTTT,CASSSKAGTYTDTQYF
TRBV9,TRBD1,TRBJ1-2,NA,TGTGCCAGCAGCGTAGACAGGGGAGAATATGGCTACACCTTC,CASSVDRGEYGYTF
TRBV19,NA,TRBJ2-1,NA,TGTGCCAGTAGCTTAGCGCCCTACGGTGGGCAGTTCTTC,CASSLAPYGGQFF
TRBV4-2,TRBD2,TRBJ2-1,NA,TGTGCCAGCAGGCCGACTAGCGGGGACCACAATGAGCAGTTCTTC,CASRPTSGDHNEQFF
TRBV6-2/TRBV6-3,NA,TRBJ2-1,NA,TGTGCCAGCAGTTACGACAGCGGGTTCTACAATGAGCAGTTCTTC,CASSYDSGFYNEQFF
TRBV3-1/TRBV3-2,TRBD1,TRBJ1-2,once,TGTGCCAGCAGCCAAGGAGGGACAGGGAACTATGGCTACACCTTC,CASSQGGTGNYGYTF
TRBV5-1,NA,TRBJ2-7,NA,TGCGCCAGCAGCTTGGTAGGAGGGCGTACCTACGAGCAGTACTTC,CASSLVGGRTYEQYF
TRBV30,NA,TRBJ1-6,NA,TGTGCCTGGACTAGGGGGGGGAATACCTATAATTCACCCCTCCACTTT,CAWTRGGNTYNSPLHF
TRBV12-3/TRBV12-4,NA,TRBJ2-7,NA,TGTGCCAGCGGCAGAACCTACGAGCAGTACTTC,CASGRTYEQYF
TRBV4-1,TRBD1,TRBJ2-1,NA,TGCGCCAGCACCGCACAGGGGGCGAAACCCAATGAGCAGTTCTTC,CASTAQGAKPNEQFF
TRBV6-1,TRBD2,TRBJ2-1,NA,TGTGCCAGCAGTGAATCCCCATGGGTACTAGCGGGTTCAAACAATGAGCAGTTCTTC,CASSESPWVLAGSNNEQFF
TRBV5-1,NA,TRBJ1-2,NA,TGCGCCAGCAGTCCCGCTATCTCCACCTCCGGGCCAGGGAATGTGAACTATGGCTACACCTTC,CASSPAISTSGPGNVNYGYTF
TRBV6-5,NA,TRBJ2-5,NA,TGTGCCAGCAGACCCCCAGGTACTCAAGAGACCCAGTACTTC,CASRPPGTQETQYF